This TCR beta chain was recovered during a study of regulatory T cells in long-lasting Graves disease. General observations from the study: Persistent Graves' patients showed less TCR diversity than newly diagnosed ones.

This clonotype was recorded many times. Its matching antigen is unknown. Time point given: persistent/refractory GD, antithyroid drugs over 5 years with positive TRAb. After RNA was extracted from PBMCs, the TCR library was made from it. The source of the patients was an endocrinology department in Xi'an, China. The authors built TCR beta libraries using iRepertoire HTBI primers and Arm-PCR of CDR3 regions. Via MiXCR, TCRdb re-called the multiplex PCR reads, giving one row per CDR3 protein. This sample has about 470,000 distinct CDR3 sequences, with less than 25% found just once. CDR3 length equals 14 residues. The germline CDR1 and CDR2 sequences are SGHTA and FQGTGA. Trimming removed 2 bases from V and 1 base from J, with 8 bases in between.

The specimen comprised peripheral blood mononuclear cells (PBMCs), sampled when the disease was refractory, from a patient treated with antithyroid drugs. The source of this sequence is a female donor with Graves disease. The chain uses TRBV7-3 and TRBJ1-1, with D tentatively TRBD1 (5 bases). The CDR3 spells CASSLDGGNTEAFF. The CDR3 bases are TGTGCCAGCAGCTTAGACGGGGGGAACACTGAAGCTTTCTTT.